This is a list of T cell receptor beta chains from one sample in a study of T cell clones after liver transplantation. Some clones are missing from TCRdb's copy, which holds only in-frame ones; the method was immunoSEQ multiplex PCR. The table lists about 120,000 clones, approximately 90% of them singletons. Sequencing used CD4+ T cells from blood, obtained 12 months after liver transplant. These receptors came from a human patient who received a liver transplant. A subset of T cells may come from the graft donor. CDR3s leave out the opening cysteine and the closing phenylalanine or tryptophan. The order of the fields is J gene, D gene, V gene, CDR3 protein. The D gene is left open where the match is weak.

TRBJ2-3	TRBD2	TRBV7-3	ASSLRTSGSTDTQY
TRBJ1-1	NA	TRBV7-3	ASSTYKNTEAF
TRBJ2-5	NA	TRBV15	ATSNSSYQETQY
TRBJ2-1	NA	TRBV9	ASSVTPQGEQF
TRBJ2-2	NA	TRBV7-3	ASSLTAGKNTGELF
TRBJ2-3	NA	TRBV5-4	ASSLVPDTQY
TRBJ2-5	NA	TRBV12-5	ASGLGAEETQY
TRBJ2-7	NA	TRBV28	ASSLLGRRAEQY
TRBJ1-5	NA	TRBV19	ASSSQGYSNQPQH
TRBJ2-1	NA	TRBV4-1	ASSQEVMYGGEQF
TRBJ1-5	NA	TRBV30	AWSGHHFTPQH
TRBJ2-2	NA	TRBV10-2	ASGERPTSGELF
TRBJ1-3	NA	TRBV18	ASSNLEIGSGNTIY
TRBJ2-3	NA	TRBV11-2	ASSLRSGLLFTDTQY
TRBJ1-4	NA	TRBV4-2	ASSQGMGGQKLF
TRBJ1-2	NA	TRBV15	ATSRESGANYGYT
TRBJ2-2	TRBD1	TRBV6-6	ASSRQGPGELF
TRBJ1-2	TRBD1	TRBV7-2	ASSLRGQASGYT
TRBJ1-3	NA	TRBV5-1	ASRALQSGNTIY
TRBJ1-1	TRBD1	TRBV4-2	ASSRGPGRLLGDTEAF
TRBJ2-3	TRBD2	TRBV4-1	ASSQEGPTSGFTDTQY
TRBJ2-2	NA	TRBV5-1	ASSQGRNTGELF
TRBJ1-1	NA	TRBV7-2	ASSLSSMTGTEAF
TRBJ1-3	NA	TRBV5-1	ASSLDRGGGTIY
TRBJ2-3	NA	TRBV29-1	SVAGFWGNTDTQY
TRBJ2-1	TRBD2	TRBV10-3	AISDVAGVVSEQF
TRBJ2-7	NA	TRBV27	ASSLFTGVGEQY
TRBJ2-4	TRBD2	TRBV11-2	ASSLRPGTSVAKNIQY
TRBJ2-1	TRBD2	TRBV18	ASSTSGRRDEQF
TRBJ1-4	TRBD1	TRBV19	ASSTTGGNEKLF
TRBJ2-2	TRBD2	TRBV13	ASSLTGLANTGELF
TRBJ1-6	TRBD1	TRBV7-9	ASSLGTDNSPLH
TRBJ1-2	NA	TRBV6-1	ASSHSDALYGYT